Sequencing of this TCR beta chain was carried out in a study of CD8 T cells in ankylosing spondylitis. Study-wide findings and caveats: Matched ankylosing spondylitis synovial fluid reportedly showed significant enrichment of disease-linked clones. A subset of motif variants has previously been described in the synovial fluid and blood of reactive arthritis.

Each CDR3 protein is one row after TCRdb ran MiXCR on the 5' RACE reads. The sample yields about 130,000 distinct CDR3 sequences, around 9.7% seen once. This clonotype was found many times. The antigen is undetermined. The clonotype was recovered from a male donor with ankylosing spondylitis or in good health (not recorded which). The sequenced sample was blood, either unsorted or a sorted T cell fraction (not recorded which).

CDR3 nucleotide sequence: TGCAGTGCGGTGATAGGACTAGCTTATTCAAATGAGCAGTTCTTC. As protein: CSAVIGLAYSNEQFF. The chain is built from TRBV20-1 and TRBJ2-1, with 8 bases identical to TRBD2. Per the germline V gene, CDR1 is DFQATT and CDR2 is SNEGSKA (reference sequence). The ends lost 6 bases at V and 7 bases at J; junction bases unmatched: 14. The CDR3 extends over 15 amino acids.